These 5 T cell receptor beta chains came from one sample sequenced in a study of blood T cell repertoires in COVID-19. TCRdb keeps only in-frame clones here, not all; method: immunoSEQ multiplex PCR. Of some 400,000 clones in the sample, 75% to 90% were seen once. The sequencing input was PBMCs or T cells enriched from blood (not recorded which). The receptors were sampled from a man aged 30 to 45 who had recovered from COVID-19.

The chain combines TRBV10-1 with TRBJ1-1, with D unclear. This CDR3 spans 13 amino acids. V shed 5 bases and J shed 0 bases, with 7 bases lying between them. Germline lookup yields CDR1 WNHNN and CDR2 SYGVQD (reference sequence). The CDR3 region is CASSTAMNTEAFF. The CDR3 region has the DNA TGCGCCAGCAGTACAGCTATGAACACTGAAGCTTTCTTT.

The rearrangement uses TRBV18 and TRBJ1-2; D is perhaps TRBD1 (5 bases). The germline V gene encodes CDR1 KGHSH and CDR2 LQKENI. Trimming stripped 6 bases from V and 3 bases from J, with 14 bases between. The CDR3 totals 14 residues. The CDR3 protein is CASSLGVDHYGYTF. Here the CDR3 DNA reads TGTGCCAGCTCGCTAGGGGTAGATCACTATGGCTACACCTTC.

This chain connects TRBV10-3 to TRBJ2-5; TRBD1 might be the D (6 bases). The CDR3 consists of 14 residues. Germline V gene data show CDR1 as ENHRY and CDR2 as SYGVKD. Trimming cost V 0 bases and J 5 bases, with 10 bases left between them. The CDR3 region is CAISESSRGETQYF. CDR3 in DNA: TGTGCCATCAGTGAGTCTTCCAGGGGTGAGACCCAGTACTTC.

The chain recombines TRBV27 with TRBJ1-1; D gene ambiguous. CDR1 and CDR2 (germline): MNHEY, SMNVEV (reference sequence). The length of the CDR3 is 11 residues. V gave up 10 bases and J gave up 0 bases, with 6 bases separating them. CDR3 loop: CATQLNTEAFF. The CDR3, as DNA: TGTGCCACCCAATTGAACACTGAAGCTTTCTTT.

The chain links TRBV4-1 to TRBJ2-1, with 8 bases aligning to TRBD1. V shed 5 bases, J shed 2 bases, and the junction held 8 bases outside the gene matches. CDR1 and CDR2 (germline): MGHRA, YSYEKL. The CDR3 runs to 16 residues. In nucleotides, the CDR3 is TGCGCCAGCAGCGACCGACAGGGGAAAGCCTACAATGAGCAGTTCTTC. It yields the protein CASSDRQGKAYNEQFF.